This T cell receptor (beta chain) was sequenced for a study of cytomegalovirus exposure and HLA in healthy donors. Turning to this clone: Its antigen remains unidentified.

General observations from the study: In a later analysis, specific HLA alleles were associated with approximately 17,000 TCR beta sequences at a 0.05 false discovery rate. It was shown in a later analysis that HLA-associated TCR beta chains were more clonally expanded than other, equally common chains.

The PCR used 60 Vbeta and 13 Jbeta primers. TCRdb's table, derived via immunoSEQ multiplex PCR, lists solely in-frame clones and lacks some. The sample lists under 130,000 clones, around 73% seen once, with under 1.5% in the top ten. The sample consisted of PBMCs. The TCR was taken from a man under 40 in good health and CMV-seronegative.

Here the CDR3 reads CASSLRGYEKLFF. The CDR3 DNA reads as TGTGCCAGCAGTTTAAGGGGTTACGAAAAACTGTTTTTT. The chain links TRBV27 to TRBJ1-4, with TRBD1 as a possible D gene (5 bases). Between the trimmed V and J ends, which lost 2 bases and 8 bases, there was a span of 9 bases. The CDR3 has 13 amino acids. CDR1 and CDR2 from the germline V gene are MNHEY and SMNVEV (reference sequence).